This paragraph reports one T cell receptor beta chain. This clonotype was seen a few times. Its binding antigen is unknown. Per-base qualities were not stored, and no clone one base away is much larger. Data came from an Illumina HiSeq 2500. Quantitative 5'-RACE with molecular barcodes was the method used to prepare the TCR beta libraries. The source study handled its data this way. A new computational method, built on a probabilistic model of VDJ rearrangement, was used to identify disease-linked TCR variants. The raw public data were reprocessed by TCRdb itself: fastp quality trimming at Q25, MiXCR clonotype calling, in-frame beta chains only. Rows with a matching CDR3 protein are joined into one entry that keeps the most common DNA and genes. The V and J calls and clone size come from TCRdb's table, not from the authors' own analysis. The sample includes 290,000 or so distinct CDR3 sequences, with roughly 20% observed a single time. The ten largest clones take up roughly 3.4% of the sample.

V lost 8 bases and J lost 5 bases; the stretch between them is 6 bases long. The CDR3 measures 11 amino acids from cysteine to phenylalanine. The DNA shown is the 33-base CDR3, in frame from base 1. The germline V gene (reference sequence) specifies LGHDT as CDR1 and YNNKEL as CDR2. The data derive from a study of CD8 T cells in ankylosing spondylitis (dated by TCRdb to between 2016 and 2019). Regarding the research as a whole: T cell receptor beta repertoires were profiled in healthy donors and ankylosing spondylitis patients so that disease-linked TCR variants could be found. The full study cohort was made up of about two dozen ankylosing spondylitis patients and fewer than 120 healthy donors. Peripheral blood samples were taken, and synovial fluid was additionally collected from ankylosing spondylitis patients.

What the work shows at the level of the full study, not this receptor alone: According to the report, matched synovial fluid samples from ankylosing spondylitis patients were significantly enriched for the disease-linked clones. A CD8+ phenotype was shown by the disease-linked clones, which were found at relatively low frequencies in peripheral blood. Blood from ankylosing spondylitis patients appeared to be characterized by a TCR beta motif composed of roughly eight highly homologous amino acid variants. Some of the motif variants had been reported before in the synovial fluid and blood of reactive arthritis patients, a finding that suggests common disease-initiation mechanisms.

Sequenced: blood, either unsorted or a sorted T cell fraction (not recorded which). This TCR derives from a female donor with ankylosing spondylitis or in good health (not recorded which). Recombination linked TRBV3-1 to TRBJ1-4; the D gene is unclear. The CDR3 region: CASEGNEKLFF. The DNA sequence is as follows: TGTGCCAGCGAAGGGAATGAAAAACTGTTTTTT.